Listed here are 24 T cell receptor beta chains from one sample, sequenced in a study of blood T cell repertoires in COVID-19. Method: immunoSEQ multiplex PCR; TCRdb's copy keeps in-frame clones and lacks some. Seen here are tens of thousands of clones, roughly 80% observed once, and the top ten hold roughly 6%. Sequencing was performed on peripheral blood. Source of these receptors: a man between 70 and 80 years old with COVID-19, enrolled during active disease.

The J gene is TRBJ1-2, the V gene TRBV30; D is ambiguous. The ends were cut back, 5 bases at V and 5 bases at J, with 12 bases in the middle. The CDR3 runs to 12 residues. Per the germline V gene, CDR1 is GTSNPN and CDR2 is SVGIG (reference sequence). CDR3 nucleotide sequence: TGTGCCTGGTCCAGTGGAGGTTATGGCTACACCTTC. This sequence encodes CAWSSGGYGYTF.

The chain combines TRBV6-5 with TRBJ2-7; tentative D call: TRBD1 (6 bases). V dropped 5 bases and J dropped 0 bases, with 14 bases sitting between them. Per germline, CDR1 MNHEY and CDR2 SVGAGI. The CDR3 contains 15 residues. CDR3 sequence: CASSTSGTHSYEQYF. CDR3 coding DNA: TGTGCCAGCAGTACATCCGGGACACACTCCTACGAGCAGTACTTC.

Here the CDR3 DNA reads TGTGCCAGCAGCCCATGGGGGTTTAGCGGGGCAAGGTCCTACGAGCAGTACTTC. This codes for CASSPWGFSGARSYEQYF. V usage is TRBV7-2 and J usage is TRBJ2-7; TRBD2 matches 8 bases. From germline, CDR1 is SGHTA and CDR2 FQGNSA. V dropped 5 bases and J dropped 1; count of bases not matched to a gene: 16. The CDR3 loop spans 18 amino acids. The full variable domain, in which reference TRBV7-2 and TRBJ2-7 provide the parts outside the CDR3, is GAGVSQSPSNKVTEKGKDVELRCDPISGHTALYWYRQSLGQGLEFLIYFQGNSAPDKSGLPSDRFSAERTGGSVSTLTIQRTQQEDSAVYLCASSPWGFSGARSYEQYFGPGTRLTVT.

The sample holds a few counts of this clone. CDR3 protein: CSASSPGEGPKTQYF. The CDR3 region has the DNA TGCAGTGCTAGTAGTCCGGGGGAGGGCCCAAAGACCCAGTACTTC. The rearrangement joins TRBV20-1 to TRBJ2-5; 7 nucleotides match TRBD2. CDR1 DFQATT and CDR2 SNEGSKA come from the germline V gene (reference sequence). The CDR3 extends over 15 amino acids. J lost 6 bases, V lost 3 bases, and 13 bases had no gene match.

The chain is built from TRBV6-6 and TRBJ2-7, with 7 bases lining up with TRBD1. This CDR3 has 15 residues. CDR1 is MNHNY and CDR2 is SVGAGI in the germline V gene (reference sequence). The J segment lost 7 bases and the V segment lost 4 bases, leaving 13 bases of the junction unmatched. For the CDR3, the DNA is TGTGCCAGCAGTTCCTCCGGGACAGTGGGTACTGAGCAGTACTTC. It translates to CASSSSGTVGTEQYF.

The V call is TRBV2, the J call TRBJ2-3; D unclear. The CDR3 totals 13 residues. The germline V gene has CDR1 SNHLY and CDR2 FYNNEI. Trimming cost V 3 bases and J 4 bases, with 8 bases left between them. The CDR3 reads CASSDVEADTQYF. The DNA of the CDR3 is TGTGCCAGCAGTGATGTTGAGGCAGATACGCAGTATTTT.

The CDR3 nucleotides read TGTGCCAGCAGCTTTATTACTCGGGATGAGCAGTTCTTC. Translating it yields CASSFITRDEQFF. The chain employs TRBV7-2 and TRBJ2-1, with D unresolved. From germline, CDR1 is SGHTA and CDR2 FQGNSA. The CDR3 has 13 residues. V dropped 3 bases and J dropped 8 bases, with 11 bases sitting between them.

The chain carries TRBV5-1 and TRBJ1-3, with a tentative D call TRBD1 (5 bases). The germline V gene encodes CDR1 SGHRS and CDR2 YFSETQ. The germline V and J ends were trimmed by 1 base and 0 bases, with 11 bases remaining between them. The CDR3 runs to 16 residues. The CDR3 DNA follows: TGCGCCAGCAGCTTGTATCCTAGGGGCTCTGGAAACACCATATATTTT. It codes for CASSLYPRGSGNTIYF.

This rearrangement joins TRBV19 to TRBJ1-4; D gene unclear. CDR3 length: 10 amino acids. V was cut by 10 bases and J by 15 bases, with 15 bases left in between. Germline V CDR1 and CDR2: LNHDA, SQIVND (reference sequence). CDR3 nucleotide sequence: TGTGCCACTTACGCCGGGAAGATGTTTTTT. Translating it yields CATYAGKMFF.

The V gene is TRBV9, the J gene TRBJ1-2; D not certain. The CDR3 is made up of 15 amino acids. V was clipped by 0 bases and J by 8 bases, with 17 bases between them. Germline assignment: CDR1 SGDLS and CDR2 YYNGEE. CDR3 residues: CASSVESGSSGGYTF. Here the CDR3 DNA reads TGTGCCAGCAGCGTAGAATCCGGGTCCTCGGGAGGCTACACCTTC.

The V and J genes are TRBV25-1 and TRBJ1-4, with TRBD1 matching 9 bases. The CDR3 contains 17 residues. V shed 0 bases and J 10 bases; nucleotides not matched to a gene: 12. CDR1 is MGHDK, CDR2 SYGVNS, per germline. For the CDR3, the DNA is TGTGCCAGCAGTGAATATACCTCCGGGACAGGGAAAGGAAAACTGTTTTTT. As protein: CASSEYTSGTGKGKLFF.

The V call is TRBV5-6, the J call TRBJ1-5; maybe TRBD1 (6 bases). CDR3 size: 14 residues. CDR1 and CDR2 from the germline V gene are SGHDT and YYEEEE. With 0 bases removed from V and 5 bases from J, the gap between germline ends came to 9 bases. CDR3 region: CASSLGGGDQPQHF. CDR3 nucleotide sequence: TGTGCCAGCAGCTTGGGGGGGGGCGATCAGCCCCAGCATTTT.

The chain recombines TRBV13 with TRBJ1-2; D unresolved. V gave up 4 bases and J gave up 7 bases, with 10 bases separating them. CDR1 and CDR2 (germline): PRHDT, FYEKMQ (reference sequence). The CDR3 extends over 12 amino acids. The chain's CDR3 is CASSSNQAGYTF. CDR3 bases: TGTGCCAGCAGCTCAAATCAGGCTGGCTACACCTTC.

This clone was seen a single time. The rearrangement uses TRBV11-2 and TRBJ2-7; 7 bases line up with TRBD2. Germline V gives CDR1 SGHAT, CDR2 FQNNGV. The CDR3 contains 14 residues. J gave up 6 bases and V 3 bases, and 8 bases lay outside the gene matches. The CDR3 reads CASSFSGRDGEQYF. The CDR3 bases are TGTGCCAGCAGCTTTAGCGGGCGTGACGGCGAGCAGTACTTC.

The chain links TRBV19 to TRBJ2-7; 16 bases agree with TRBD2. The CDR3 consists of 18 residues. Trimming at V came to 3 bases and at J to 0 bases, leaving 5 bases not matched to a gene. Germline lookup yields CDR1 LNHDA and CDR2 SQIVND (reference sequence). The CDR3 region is CASSMKGLAGGNSYEQYF. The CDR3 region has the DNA TGTGCCAGTAGTATGAAGGGACTAGCGGGAGGGAACTCCTACGAGCAGTACTTC.

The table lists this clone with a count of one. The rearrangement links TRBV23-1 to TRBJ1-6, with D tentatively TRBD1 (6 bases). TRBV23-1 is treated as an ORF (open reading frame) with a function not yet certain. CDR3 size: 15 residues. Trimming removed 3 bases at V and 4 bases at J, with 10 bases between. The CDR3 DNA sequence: TGCGCCAGCAGTCACGCCAGGGGTTATAATTCACCCCTCCACTTT. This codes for CASSHARGYNSPLHF.

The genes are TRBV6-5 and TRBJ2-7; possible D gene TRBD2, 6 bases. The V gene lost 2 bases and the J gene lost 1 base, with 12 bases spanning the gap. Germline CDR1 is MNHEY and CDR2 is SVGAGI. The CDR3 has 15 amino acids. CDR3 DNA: TGTGCCAGCAGTTACGATTTTGGAGGGTCCTACGAGCAGTACTTC. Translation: CASSYDFGGSYEQYF.

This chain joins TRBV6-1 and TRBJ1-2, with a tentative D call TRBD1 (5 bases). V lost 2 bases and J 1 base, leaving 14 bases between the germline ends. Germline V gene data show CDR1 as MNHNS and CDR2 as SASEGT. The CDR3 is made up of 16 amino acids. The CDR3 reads CASSELGGGSNYGYTF. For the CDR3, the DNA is TGTGCCAGCAGTGAATTGGGGGGAGGGAGTAACTATGGCTACACCTTC.

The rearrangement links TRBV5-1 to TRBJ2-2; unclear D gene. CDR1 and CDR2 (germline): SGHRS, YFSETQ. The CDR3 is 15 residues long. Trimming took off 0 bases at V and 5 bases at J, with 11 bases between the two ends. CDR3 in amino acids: CASSLGSGRTGELFF. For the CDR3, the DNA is TGCGCCAGCAGCTTGGGATCGGGTAGAACCGGGGAGCTGTTTTTT.

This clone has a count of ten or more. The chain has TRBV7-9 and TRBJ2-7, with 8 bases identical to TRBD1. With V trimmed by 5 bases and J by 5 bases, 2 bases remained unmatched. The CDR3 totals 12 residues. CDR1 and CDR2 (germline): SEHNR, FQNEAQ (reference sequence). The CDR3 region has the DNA TGTGCCAGCAGCCAGACAGGGGACGAGCAGTACTTC. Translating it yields CASSQTGDEQYF.

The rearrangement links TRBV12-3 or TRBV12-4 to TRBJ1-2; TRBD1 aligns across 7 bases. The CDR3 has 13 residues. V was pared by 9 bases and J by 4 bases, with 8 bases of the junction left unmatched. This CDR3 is CASARGRGYGYTF. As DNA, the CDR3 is TGTGCCAGTGCTAGGGGGCGAGGCTATGGCTACACCTTC.

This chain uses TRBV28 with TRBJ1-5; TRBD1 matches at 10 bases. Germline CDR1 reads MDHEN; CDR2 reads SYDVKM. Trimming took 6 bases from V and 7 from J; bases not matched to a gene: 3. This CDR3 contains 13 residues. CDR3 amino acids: CASSWDRGQPQHF. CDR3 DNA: TGTGCCAGCAGCTGGGACAGGGGCCAGCCCCAGCATTTT. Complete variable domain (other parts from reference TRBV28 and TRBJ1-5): DVKVTQSSRYLVKRTGEKVFLECVQDMDHENMFWYRQDPGLGLRLIYFSYDVKMKEKGDIPEGYSVSREKKERFSLILESASTNQTSMYLCASSWDRGQPQHFGDGTRLSIL.

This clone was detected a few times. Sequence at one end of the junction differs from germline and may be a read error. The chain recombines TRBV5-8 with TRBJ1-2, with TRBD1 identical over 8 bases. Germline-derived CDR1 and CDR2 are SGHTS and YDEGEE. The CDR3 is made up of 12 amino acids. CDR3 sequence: CASSLGPGGYTF. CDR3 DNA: TGTGCCAGCAGCTTGGGACCAGGGGGCTACACCTTT.

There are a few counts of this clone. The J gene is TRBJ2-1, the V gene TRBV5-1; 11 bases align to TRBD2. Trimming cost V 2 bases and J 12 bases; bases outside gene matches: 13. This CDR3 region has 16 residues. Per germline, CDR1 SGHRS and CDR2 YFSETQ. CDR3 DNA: TGCGCCAGCAGCTTCGCTGGCCTAGCGGGGGGTCCCGTGCAGTTCTTC. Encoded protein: CASSFAGLAGGPVQFF.